This entry concerns a single T cell receptor (beta chain). Its antigen remains unknown. The authors ran a second PCR of about 7 to 11 cycles using a sample-barcoded 5' primer and a J-beta primer mix. TCRdb reprocessed the 5' RACE reads with MiXCR, giving one entry per CDR3 protein. Among hundreds of thousands of distinct CDR3 sequences listed, more than 45% were seen once. The data are from a study of blood T cells in healthy people across ages. General study points: Naive CD4+ cells and diversity were both higher in long-lived donors than in aged donors.

V was clipped by 4 bases and J by 8 bases; unmatched bases: 5. There are 15 residues in the CDR3. Per germline, CDR1 MDHEN and CDR2 SYDVKM. The gene calls are TRBV28 and TRBJ1-6; 10 nucleotides agree with TRBD1. This receptor was obtained from a man in his thirties or forties in good health. The sample was blood. CDR3 bases: TGTGCCAGCAGTTCGACGGACAGGGGGTATTCACCCCTCCACTTT. As protein: CASSSTDRGYSPLHF.